This paragraph reports one T cell receptor beta chain. The antigen it binds to is not known. No much larger clone is present one base from it, and per-base qualities are unavailable. TCRbeta CDR3 regions were amplified from genomic DNA using the immunoSEQ Assay, a bias-controlled multiplex PCR. Turning to the authors' computational methods: The number of nucleated cells in each sample was estimated by amplification of reference gene primers within the assay. To quantify the absolute abundance of each unique TCRbeta CDR3 rearrangement, sequence reads were collapsed and filtered. Productive Simpson clonality was computed per sample as the square root of Simpson's diversity index over productive rearrangements. Held by TCRdb, this immuneACCESS table contains in-frame sequences only and omits some clones. Under half of the omission traces to an unresolved V gene where checked; the cause of the rest is unknown. V and J calls and clone size follow that table, whereas D and trimming were derived from the DNA. This sample comprises 150,000 to 200,000 clones, around 84% of them detected only once. The ten largest clones capture 15% to 20% of the sample.

The data derive from a study of blood T cell repertoires in COVID-19 (dated by TCRdb to about 2020). Concerning the study at large: Samples from collaborators originated in the United States, Italy and Spain and spanned both the acute and convalescent phases of COVID-19. Subjects who had been exposed to COVID-19, were actively infected with it, or had recovered from it provided the deeply sampled blood TCRbeta repertoires that made up the dataset. Samples came from the ongoing ImmuneRACE study (first 160 participants) plus 1,254 subjects from 6 global collaborators. A de-identified subject ID, COVID-19 status, age in years and sex were almost always included in the sample metadata. The repertoires were released in a freely available public database intended as a resource for research on the immune response to SARS-CoV-2. HLA class I and class II types, where available, came from metadata supplied by the sample provider rather than from assay-based typing. The prospective study material was composed of cDNA or gDNA derived from T cells, B-cell-depleted T cells, or PBMCs.

Findings and caveats that apply to the study as a whole: The amount of clinical and demographic metadata varied by source and participant and was provided uncurated.

The collaborating institutions used their own protocols to collect whole blood in K2EDTA tubes. Collaborator samples were shipped for TCRbeta analysis as frozen whole blood, isolated PBMCs, or DNA extracted from either sample type. According to the germline V gene, CDR1 reads MDHEN and CDR2 reads SYDVKM. The CDR3 starts with the cysteine, ends with the phenylalanine, and has 12 residues. Only the CDR3 DNA is retained, 36 bases long and in frame from the first base. The trim is 7 bases for V and 4 bases for J, with a gap of 10 bases between the germline ends. The receptor comes from a woman of 80 years or more with acute or convalescent COVID-19. The rearrangement joined TRBV28 to TRBJ1-1, with a tentative D gene TRBD1 over 5 matching bases. Material for sequencing was peripheral blood. The CDR3 region: CASIKGFTEAFF. The bases are TGTGCCAGCATTAAGGGGTTCACTGAAGCTTTCTTT.